This T cell receptor (beta chain) originates from a study of blood T cell repertoires in COVID-19. Study-wide context: Acute and convalescent COVID-19 samples came from the United States, Italy and Spain. T cells, B-cell-depleted T cells, or PBMCs provided the cDNA or gDNA that served as material.

Some clones are missing from TCRdb's copy, which holds only in-frame ones; the method was immunoSEQ multiplex PCR. The sample includes 240,000 or so clones, about 86% of them seen just once. The CDR3 loop spans 12 amino acids. Germline V gene data show CDR1 as GTSNPN and CDR2 as SVGIG (reference sequence). V gave up 5 bases and J gave up 12 bases; unmatched junction bases: 7. This clonotype originated in an elderly woman with acute or convalescent COVID-19. The sample taken for sequencing was peripheral blood. The chain joins TRBV30 to TRBJ1-6; 7 bases agree with TRBD1. The CDR3 region is CAWLPSGGPLHF. The CDR3 nucleotides read TGTGCCTGGCTGCCCTCAGGGGGACCCCTCCACTTT.